This is a list of T cell receptor beta chains from one sample in a study of blood T cell repertoires in COVID-19. TCRdb keeps only in-frame clones here, not all; method: immunoSEQ multiplex PCR. The sample has about 300,000 clones; 90% are singletons. Specimen: PBMCs or T cells enriched from blood (not recorded which). These receptors were collected from a woman aged 18-35 years with acute COVID-19. The CDR3 runs from the conserved cysteine through the conserved F or W. The D gene is left open where the match is weak. Expanded clones get a size class; other rows say once, few or many, or leave the size out.

D gene: .
CDR3 length: 11
V gene: TRBV27
J gene: TRBJ2-3
clone size: .
CDR3 protein: CASTHTDTQYF
CDR3 DNA: TGTGCCAGCACACACACAGATACGCAGTATTTT

D gene: TRBD1
CDR3 length: 15
V gene: TRBV27
J gene: TRBJ2-7
clone size: .
CDR3 protein: CASSLRDRVSYEQYF
CDR3 DNA: TGTGCCAGCAGTTTACGGGACAGGGTTTCCTACGAGCAGTACTTC

D gene: .
CDR3 length: 13
V gene: TRBV3-1/TRBV3-2
J gene: TRBJ1-5
clone size: .
CDR3 protein: CASSQEFGGDWHF
CDR3 DNA: TGTGCCAGCAGCCAAGAGTTCGGGGGGGATTGGCATTTT

D gene: .
CDR3 length: 13
V gene: TRBV9
J gene: TRBJ2-3
clone size: .
CDR3 protein: CASSVVNTDTQYF
CDR3 DNA: TGTGCCAGCAGCGTAGTAAACACAGATACGCAGTATTTT

D gene: .
CDR3 length: 10
V gene: TRBV27
J gene: TRBJ2-7
clone size: .
CDR3 protein: CASSSYEQYF
CDR3 DNA: TGTGCCAGCAGTTCTTACGAGCAGTACTTC

D gene: .
CDR3 length: 13
V gene: TRBV11-2
J gene: TRBJ2-3
clone size: once
CDR3 protein: CASTPLATDTQYF
CDR3 DNA: TGTGCCAGCACCCCCCTAGCCACAGATACGCAGTATTTT

D gene: TRBD1
CDR3 length: 18
V gene: TRBV10-1
J gene: TRBJ1-6
clone size: .
CDR3 protein: CARAVFSPGQGAGSPLHF
CDR3 DNA: TGCGCCAGAGCCGTATTTTCTCCGGGACAGGGGGCAGGATCACCCCTCCACTTT

D gene: TRBD1
CDR3 length: 16
V gene: TRBV9
J gene: TRBJ1-6
clone size: .
CDR3 protein: CASSVGDREYNSPLHF
CDR3 DNA: TGTGCCAGCAGCGTAGGGGACAGGGAATATAATTCACCCCTCCACTTT

D gene: TRBD2
CDR3 length: 16
V gene: TRBV6-1
J gene: TRBJ2-2
clone size: .
CDR3 protein: CASSGGLARPTGELFF
CDR3 DNA: TGTGCCAGCAGTGGTGGACTAGCGCGACCCACCGGGGAGCTGTTTTTT

D gene: TRBD1
CDR3 length: 16
V gene: TRBV10-3
J gene: TRBJ2-1
clone size: .
CDR3 protein: CAISDLRDRGVNEQFF
CDR3 DNA: TGTGCCATCAGTGACCTCCGGGACAGGGGAGTGAATGAGCAGTTCTTC

D gene: TRBD1
CDR3 length: 17
V gene: TRBV7-9
J gene: TRBJ2-2
clone size: .
CDR3 protein: CASSSGQGERNTGELFF
CDR3 DNA: TGTGCCAGCAGCTCGGGACAGGGGGAGAGGAACACCGGGGAGCTGTTTTTT

D gene: TRBD1
CDR3 length: 14
V gene: TRBV19
J gene: TRBJ2-3
clone size: .
CDR3 protein: CASSTGTGTDTQYF
CDR3 DNA: TGTGCCAGTAGTACGGGGACAGGGACAGATACGCAGTATTTT

D gene: .
CDR3 length: 13
V gene: TRBV7-9
J gene: TRBJ1-6
clone size: once
CDR3 protein: CASSLSGNSPLHF
CDR3 DNA: TGTGCCAGCAGCTTATCAGGGAATTCACCCCTCCACTTT

D gene: .
CDR3 length: 14
V gene: TRBV5-8
J gene: TRBJ1-2
clone size: .
CDR3 protein: CASNRQETNYGYTF
CDR3 DNA: TGTGCCAGCAACCGACAGGAAACTAACTATGGCTACACCTTC

D gene: .
CDR3 length: 13
V gene: TRBV12-3/TRBV12-4
J gene: TRBJ1-5
clone size: .
CDR3 protein: CASSVVSDQPQHF
CDR3 DNA: TGTGCCAGCAGTGTTGTTAGTGATCAGCCCCAGCATTTT

D gene: .
CDR3 length: 17
V gene: TRBV4-1
J gene: TRBJ1-5
clone size: .
CDR3 protein: CASSQATPSGPNQPQHF
CDR3 DNA: TGCGCCAGCAGCCAAGCTACTCCGAGCGGGCCTAATCAGCCCCAGCATTTT

D gene: TRBD1
CDR3 length: 15
V gene: TRBV13
J gene: TRBJ2-7
clone size: once
CDR3 protein: CASSFLTGDSYEQYF
CDR3 DNA: TGTGCCAGCAGCTTTTTAACAGGGGACTCCTACGAGCAGTACTTC

D gene: .
CDR3 length: 15
V gene: TRBV28
J gene: TRBJ2-7
clone size: once
CDR3 protein: CASSSQGRAPYEQYF
CDR3 DNA: TGTGCCAGCAGTTCTCAAGGGCGGGCCCCCTACGAGCAGTACTTC

D gene: .
CDR3 length: 13
V gene: TRBV10-3
J gene: TRBJ1-1
clone size: .
CDR3 protein: CAISESRGSEAFF
CDR3 DNA: TGTGCCATCAGTGAGTCCCGGGGATCCGAAGCTTTCTTT

D gene: TRBD1
CDR3 length: 13
V gene: TRBV7-6
J gene: TRBJ2-7
clone size: .
CDR3 protein: CAPQLDRGREQYF
CDR3 DNA: TGTGCCCCCCAACTGGACAGGGGGCGTGAGCAGTACTTC

D gene: TRBD1
CDR3 length: 13
V gene: TRBV29-1
J gene: TRBJ2-7
clone size: .
CDR3 protein: CSVSKGQGYEQYF
CDR3 DNA: TGCAGCGTGAGTAAGGGACAGGGCTACGAGCAGTACTTC

D gene: TRBD1
CDR3 length: 16
V gene: TRBV28
J gene: TRBJ1-5
clone size: .
CDR3 protein: CASNWDRVLLGQPQHF
CDR3 DNA: TGTGCCAGCAACTGGGACAGGGTACTCTTGGGCCAGCCCCAGCATTTT

D gene: .
CDR3 length: 13
V gene: TRBV5-4
J gene: TRBJ2-3
clone size: few
CDR3 protein: CASSLDYTDTQYF
CDR3 DNA: TGTGCCAGCAGCTTGGACTACACAGATACGCAGTATTTT

D gene: .
CDR3 length: 15
V gene: TRBV5-4
J gene: TRBJ1-2
clone size: .
CDR3 protein: CASSHQGYPYYGYTF
CDR3 DNA: TGTGCCAGCAGCCACCAGGGATACCCCTACTATGGCTACACCTTC

D gene: TRBD2
CDR3 length: 17
V gene: TRBV27
J gene: TRBJ2-1
clone size: .
CDR3 protein: CASSSTGTSGAYNEQFF
CDR3 DNA: TGTGCCAGCAGTTCGACCGGGACTAGCGGGGCATACAATGAGCAGTTCTTC

D gene: .
CDR3 length: 15
V gene: TRBV4-2
J gene: TRBJ1-2
clone size: .
CDR3 protein: CASSQERGTMDGYTF
CDR3 DNA: TGTGCCAGCAGCCAAGAGAGGGGGACCATGGATGGCTACACCTTC

D gene: TRBD2
CDR3 length: 15
V gene: TRBV7-6
J gene: TRBJ2-3
clone size: .
CDR3 protein: CASSLAGGPPDTQYF
CDR3 DNA: TGTGCCAGCAGCTTAGCGGGAGGGCCCCCAGATACGCAGTATTTT

D gene: TRBD1
CDR3 length: 15
V gene: TRBV2
J gene: TRBJ1-1
clone size: .
CDR3 protein: CASSEGTGKNTEAFF
CDR3 DNA: TGTGCCAGCAGTGAAGGGACAGGAAAGAACACTGAAGCTTTCTTT

D gene: TRBD2
CDR3 length: 17
V gene: TRBV4-1
J gene: TRBJ2-1
clone size: .
CDR3 protein: CASRPPTASGEYNEQFF
CDR3 DNA: TGCGCCAGCAGACCCCCGACGGCTAGCGGAGAATACAATGAGCAGTTCTTC